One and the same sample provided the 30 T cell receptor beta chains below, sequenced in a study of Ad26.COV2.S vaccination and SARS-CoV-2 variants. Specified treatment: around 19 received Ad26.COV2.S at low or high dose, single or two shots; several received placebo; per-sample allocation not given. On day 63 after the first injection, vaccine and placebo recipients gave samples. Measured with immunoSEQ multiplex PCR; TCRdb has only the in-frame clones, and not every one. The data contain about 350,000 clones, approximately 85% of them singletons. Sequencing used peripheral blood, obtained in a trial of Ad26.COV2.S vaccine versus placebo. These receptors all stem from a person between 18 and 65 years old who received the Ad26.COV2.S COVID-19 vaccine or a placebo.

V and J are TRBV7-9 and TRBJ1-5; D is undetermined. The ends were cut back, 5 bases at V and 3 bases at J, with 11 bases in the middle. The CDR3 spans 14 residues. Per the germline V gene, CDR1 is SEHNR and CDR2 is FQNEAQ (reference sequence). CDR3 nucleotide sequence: TGTGCCAGCAGCCGGGGTATGATCAATCAGCCCCAGCATTTT. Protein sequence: CASSRGMINQPQHF.

CDR3 sequence: CASSPGYHQETQYF. The CDR3 nucleotides read TGTGCCAGCAGCCCCGGGTACCACCAAGAGACCCAGTACTTC. This chain joins TRBV7-9 and TRBJ2-5; D remains unclear. The germline CDR1 and CDR2 sequences are SEHNR and FQNEAQ (reference sequence). Trimming took off 5 bases at V and 0 bases at J, with 10 bases between the two ends. The CDR3 is 14 residues long.

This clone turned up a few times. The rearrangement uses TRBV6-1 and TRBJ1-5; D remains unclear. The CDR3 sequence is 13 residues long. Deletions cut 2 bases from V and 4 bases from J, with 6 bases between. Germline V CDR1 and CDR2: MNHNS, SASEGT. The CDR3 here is CASSESENQPQHF. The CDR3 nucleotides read TGTGCCAGCAGTGAATCGGAGAATCAGCCCCAGCATTTT.

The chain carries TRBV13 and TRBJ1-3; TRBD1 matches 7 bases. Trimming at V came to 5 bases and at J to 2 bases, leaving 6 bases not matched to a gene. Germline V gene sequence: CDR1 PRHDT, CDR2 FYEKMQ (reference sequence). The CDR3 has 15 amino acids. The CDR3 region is CASSRDRAAGNTIYF. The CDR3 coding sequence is TGTGCCAGCAGCCGAGACAGGGCGGCTGGAAACACCATATATTTT.

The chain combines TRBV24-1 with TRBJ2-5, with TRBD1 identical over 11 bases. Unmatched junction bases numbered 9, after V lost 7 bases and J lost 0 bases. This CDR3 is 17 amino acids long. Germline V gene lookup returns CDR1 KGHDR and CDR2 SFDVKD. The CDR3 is CATRAGTGGPYQETQYF. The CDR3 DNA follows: TGTGCCACCAGAGCCGGGACAGGGGGACCGTACCAAGAGACCCAGTACTTC.

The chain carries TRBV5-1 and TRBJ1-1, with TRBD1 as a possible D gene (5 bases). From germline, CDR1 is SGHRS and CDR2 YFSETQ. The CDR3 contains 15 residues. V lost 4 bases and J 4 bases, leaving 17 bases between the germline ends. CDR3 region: CASSLRGSGVTEAFF. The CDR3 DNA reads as TGCGCCAGCAGCCTCCGAGGTTCGGGGGTCACTGAAGCTTTCTTT.

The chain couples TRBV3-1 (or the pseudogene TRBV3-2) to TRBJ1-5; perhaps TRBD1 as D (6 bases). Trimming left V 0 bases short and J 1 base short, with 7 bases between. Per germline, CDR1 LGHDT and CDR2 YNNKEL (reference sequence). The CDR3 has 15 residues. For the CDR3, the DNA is TGTGCCAGCAGCCAAGACGGACAGAGCAATCAGCCCCAGCATTTT. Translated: CASSQDGQSNQPQHF.

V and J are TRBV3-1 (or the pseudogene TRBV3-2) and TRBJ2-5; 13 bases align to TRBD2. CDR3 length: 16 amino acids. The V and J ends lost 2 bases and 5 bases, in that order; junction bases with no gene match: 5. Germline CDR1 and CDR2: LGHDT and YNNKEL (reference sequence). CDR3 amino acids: CASSQRTSGRRETQYF. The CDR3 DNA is TGTGCCAGCAGCCAAAGGACTAGCGGGAGACGGGAGACCCAGTACTTC.

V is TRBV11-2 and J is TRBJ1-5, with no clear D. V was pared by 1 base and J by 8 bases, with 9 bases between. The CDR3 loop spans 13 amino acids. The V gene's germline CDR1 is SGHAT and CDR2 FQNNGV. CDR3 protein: CASSLARYEPQHF. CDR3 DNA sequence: TGTGCCAGCAGCTTAGCCCGGTATGAGCCCCAGCATTTT. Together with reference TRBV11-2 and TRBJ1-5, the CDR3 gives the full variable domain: EAGVAQSPRYKIIEKRQSVAFWCNPISGHATLYWYQQILGQGPKLLIQFQNNGVVDDSQLPKDRFSAERLKGVDSTLKIQPAKLEDSAVYLCASSLARYEPQHFGDGTRLSIL.

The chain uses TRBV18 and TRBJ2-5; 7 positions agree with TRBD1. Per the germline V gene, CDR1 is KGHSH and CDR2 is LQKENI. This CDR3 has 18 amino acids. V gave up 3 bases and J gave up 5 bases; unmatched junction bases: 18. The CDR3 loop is CASSPRGTGVSFGETQYF. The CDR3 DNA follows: TGTGCCAGCTCACCCCGAGGAACAGGGGTCTCGTTCGGGGAGACCCAGTACTTC.

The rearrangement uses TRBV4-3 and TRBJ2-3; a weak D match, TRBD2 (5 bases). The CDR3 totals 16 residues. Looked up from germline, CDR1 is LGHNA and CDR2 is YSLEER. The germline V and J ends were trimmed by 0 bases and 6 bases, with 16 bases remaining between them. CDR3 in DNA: TGCGCCAGCAGCCAAGATCGGCTAGCCGGCGGGGATACGCAGTATTTT. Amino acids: CASSQDRLAGGDTQYF.

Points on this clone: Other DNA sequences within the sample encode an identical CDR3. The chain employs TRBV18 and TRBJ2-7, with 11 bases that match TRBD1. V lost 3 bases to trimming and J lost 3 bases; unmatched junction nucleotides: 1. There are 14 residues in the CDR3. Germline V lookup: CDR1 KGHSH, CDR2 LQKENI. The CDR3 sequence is CASSPGTGGYEQYF. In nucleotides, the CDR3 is TGTGCCAGCTCACCCGGGACAGGGGGCTACGAGCAGTACTTC.

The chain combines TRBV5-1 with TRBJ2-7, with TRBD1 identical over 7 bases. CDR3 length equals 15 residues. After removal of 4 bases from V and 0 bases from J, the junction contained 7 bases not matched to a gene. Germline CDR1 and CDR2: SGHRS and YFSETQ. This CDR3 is CASSRGQVPSYEQYF. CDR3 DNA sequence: TGCGCCAGCAGCAGAGGACAGGTACCCTCCTACGAGCAGTACTTC.

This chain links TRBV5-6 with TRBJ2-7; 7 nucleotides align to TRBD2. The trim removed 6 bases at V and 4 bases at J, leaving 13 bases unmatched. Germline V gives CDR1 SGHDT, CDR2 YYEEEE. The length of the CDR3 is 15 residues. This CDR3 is CASNPSGTLGYEQYF. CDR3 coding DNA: TGTGCCAGCAACCCGAGCGGGACCCTTGGGTACGAGCAGTACTTC.

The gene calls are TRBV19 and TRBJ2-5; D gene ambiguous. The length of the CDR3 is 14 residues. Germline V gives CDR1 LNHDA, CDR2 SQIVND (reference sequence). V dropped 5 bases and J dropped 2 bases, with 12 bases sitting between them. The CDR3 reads CASSSNWVQETQYF. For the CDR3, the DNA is TGTGCCAGTAGTTCCAATTGGGTACAAGAGACCCAGTACTTC.

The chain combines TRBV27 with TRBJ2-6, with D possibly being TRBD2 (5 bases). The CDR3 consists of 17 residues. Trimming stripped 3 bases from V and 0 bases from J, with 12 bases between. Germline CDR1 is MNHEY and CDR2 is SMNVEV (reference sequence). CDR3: CASSFFGLISGANVLTF. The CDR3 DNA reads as TGTGCCAGCAGTTTCTTTGGACTCATCTCTGGGGCCAACGTCCTGACTTTC.

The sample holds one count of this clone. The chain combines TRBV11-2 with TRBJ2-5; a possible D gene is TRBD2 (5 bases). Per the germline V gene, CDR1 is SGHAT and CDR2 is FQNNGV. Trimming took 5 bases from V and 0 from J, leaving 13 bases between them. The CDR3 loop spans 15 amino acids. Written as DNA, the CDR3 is TGTGCCAGCAGCCCCGTGGCGGGCAACCAAGAGACCCAGTACTTC. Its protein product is CASSPVAGNQETQYF.

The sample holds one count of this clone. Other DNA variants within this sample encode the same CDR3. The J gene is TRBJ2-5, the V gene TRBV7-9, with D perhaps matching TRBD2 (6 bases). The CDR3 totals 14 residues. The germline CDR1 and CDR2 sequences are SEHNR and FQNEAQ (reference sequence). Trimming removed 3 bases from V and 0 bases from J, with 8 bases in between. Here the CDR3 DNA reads TGTGCCAGCAGCTTGGGGGGACACCAAGAGACCCAGTACTTC. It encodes CASSLGGHQETQYF.

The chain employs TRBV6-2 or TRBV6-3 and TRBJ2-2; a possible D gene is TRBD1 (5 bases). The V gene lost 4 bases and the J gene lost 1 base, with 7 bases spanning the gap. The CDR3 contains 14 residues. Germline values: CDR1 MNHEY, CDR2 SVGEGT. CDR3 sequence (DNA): TGTGCCAGCAGTTCTACAGGGAACACCGGGGAGCTGTTTTTT. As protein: CASSSTGNTGELFF.

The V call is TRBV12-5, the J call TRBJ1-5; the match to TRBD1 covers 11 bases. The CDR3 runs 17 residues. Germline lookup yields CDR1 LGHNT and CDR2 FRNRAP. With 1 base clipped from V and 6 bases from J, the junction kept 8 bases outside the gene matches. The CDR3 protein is CASGLARGQGEVQPQHF. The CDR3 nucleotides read TGTGCTAGTGGTTTGGCCCGGGGACAGGGGGAAGTTCAGCCCCAGCATTTT.

CDR3 protein: CASSLAGKPSYEQYF. For the CDR3, the DNA is TGTGCCAGCAGCTTAGCGGGAAAGCCTTCCTACGAGCAGTACTTC. The rearrangement links TRBV7-2 to TRBJ2-7; D gene ambiguous. The CDR3 spans 15 residues. Germline V gene data show CDR1 as SGHTA and CDR2 as FQGNSA. V dropped 0 bases and J dropped 1 base, with 10 bases sitting between them.

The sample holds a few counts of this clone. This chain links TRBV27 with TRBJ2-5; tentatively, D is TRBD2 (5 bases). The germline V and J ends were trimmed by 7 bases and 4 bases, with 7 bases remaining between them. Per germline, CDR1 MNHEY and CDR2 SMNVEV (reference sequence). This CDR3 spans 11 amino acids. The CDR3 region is CASTRGETQYF. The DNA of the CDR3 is TGTGCCAGCACACGGGGAGAGACCCAGTACTTC.

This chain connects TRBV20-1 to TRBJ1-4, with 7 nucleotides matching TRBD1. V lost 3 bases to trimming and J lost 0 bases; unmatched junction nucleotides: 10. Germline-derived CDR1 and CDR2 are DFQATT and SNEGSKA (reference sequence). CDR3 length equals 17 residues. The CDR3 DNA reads TGCAGTGCTAGTCCGACAGGGAGGGGTGCAACTAATGAAAAACTGTTTTTT. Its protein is CSASPTGRGATNEKLFF.

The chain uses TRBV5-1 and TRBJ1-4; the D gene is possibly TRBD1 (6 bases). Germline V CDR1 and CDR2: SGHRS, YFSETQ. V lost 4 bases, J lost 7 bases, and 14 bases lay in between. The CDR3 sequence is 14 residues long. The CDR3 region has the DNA TGCGCCAGCAGCATGCTGGGGGCCGGTGAAAAACTGTTTTTT. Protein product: CASSMLGAGEKLFF.

CDR3 protein: CASPSTGQENTGELFF. The CDR3 region has the DNA TGTGCCAGCCCCTCCACGGGCCAGGAGAACACCGGGGAGCTGTTTTTT. V and J are TRBV7-8 and TRBJ2-2; D is ambiguous. CDR3 length equals 16 residues. CDR1 is SGHVS, CDR2 FQNEAQ, per germline. V was shortened by 8 bases and J by 1 base, with 17 bases between the two germline ends.

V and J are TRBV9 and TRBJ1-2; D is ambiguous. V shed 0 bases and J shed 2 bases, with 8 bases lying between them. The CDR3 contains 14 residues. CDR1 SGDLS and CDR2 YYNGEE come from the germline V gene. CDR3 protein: CASSVGHSNYGYTF. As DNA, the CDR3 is TGTGCCAGCAGCGTAGGTCACTCAAACTATGGCTACACCTTC.

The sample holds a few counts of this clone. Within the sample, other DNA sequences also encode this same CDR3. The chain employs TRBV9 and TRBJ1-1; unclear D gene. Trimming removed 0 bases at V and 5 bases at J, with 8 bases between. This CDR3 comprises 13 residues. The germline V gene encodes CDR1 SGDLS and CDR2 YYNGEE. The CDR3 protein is CASSVEGRTEAFF. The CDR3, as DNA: TGTGCCAGCAGCGTAGAGGGTCGTACTGAAGCTTTCTTT.

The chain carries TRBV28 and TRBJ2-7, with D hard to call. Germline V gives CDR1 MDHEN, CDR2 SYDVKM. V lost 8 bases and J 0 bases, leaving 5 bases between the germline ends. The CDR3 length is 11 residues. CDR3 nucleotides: TGTGCCAGCGGTCCCTCCTACGAGCAGTACTTC. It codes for CASGPSYEQYF.

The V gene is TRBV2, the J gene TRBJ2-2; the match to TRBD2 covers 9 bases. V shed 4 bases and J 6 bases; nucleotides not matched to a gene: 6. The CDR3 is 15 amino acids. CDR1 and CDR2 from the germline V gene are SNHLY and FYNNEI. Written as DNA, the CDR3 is TGTGCCAGCAGTGGGACTAGCGCTACTTCCGGGGAGCTGTTTTTT. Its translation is CASSGTSATSGELFF. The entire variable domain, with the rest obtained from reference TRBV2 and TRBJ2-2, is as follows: EPEVTQTPSHQVTQMGQEVILRCVPISNHLYFYWYRQILGQKVEFLVSFYNNEISEKSEIFDDQFSVERPDGSNFTLKIRSTKLEDSAMYFCASSGTSATSGELFFGEGSRLTVL.

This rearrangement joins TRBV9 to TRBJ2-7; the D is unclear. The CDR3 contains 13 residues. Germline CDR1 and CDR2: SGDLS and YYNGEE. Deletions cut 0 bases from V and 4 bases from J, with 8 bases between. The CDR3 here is CASSVGVGYEQYF. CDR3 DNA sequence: TGTGCCAGCAGCGTAGGGGTAGGTTACGAGCAGTACTTC.